What follows are 22 T cell receptor beta chains derived from one specimen sequenced in a study of cytomegalovirus exposure and HLA in healthy donors (TCRdb year 2017). The method behind the library was the immunoSEQ multiplex PCR assay. A mixture of 60 forward primers for TCR Vbeta segments and 13 reverse primers for TCR Jbeta segments was used in the multiplex PCR. The clones in this table, taken by TCRdb from immuneACCESS, are in-frame only. Not every clone is retained; where verified, under half of the shortfall comes from an unresolved V gene, and the cause of the rest is unknown. The sample has 50,000 to 60,000 clones on record, 73% of them singletons. The ten biggest clones cover 3% of the sample. Material for sequencing was PBMCs. The origin of the receptors is a man between 18 and 35 years old in good health and CMV-seronegative.

In DNA form, the CDR3 reads TGCGCCAGCAGCTTGGGACAGGATCCCGACGAGCAGTACTTC. Translated: CASSLGQDPDEQYF. The chain uses TRBV5-1 and TRBJ2-7; weak D call: TRBD1 (6 bases). Trimming pared 0 bases from V and 5 bases from J, leaving 12 bases between. From germline, CDR1 is SGHRS and CDR2 YFSETQ. The CDR3 sequence is 14 residues long.

This rearrangement joins TRBV4-1 to TRBJ1-2; D is perhaps TRBD1 (6 bases). Germline CDR1 is MGHRA and CDR2 is YSYEKL. The CDR3 totals 17 residues. V lost 4 bases, J lost 7 bases, and 25 bases lay in between. Here the CDR3 reads CASSRDNGRSEAAGYTF. CDR3 sequence (DNA): TGCGCCAGCAGCCGGGACAACGGGCGATCCGAAGCGGCTGGCTACACCTTC.

V and J are TRBV30 and TRBJ2-4; no definite D call. CDR1 and CDR2 (germline): GTSNPN, SVGIG (reference sequence). The V end was cut by 0 bases, the J end by 0 bases, with 6 bases between. The CDR3 is 14 amino acids. The CDR3 sequence is CAWSVNLAKNIQYF. In nucleotides, the CDR3 is TGTGCCTGGAGTGTAAACTTAGCCAAAAACATTCAGTACTTC.

The V and J genes are TRBV15 and TRBJ1-4, with 8 bases lining up with TRBD1. V dropped 5 bases and J dropped 8; count of bases not matched to a gene: 4. CDR1 and CDR2 (germline): LNHNV, YYDKDF (reference sequence). There are 13 residues in the CDR3. The CDR3 protein is CATSGHRGEKLFF. CDR3 bases: TGTGCCACCAGCGGCCACAGGGGGGAAAAACTGTTTTTT.

This chain uses TRBV18 with TRBJ2-5; 7 bases align to TRBD2. The end of the DNA is better explained by TRBJ2-7, so the J call may be wrong. The CDR3 totals 15 residues. Germline CDR1 and CDR2: KGHSH and LQKENI. This CDR3 reads CASSPPAGEGHEQYF. The CDR3 nucleotides are TGTGCCAGCTCACCACCGGCGGGAGAGGGGCACGAGCAGTACTTC.

Only a few counts were recorded for this clone. This chain connects TRBV10-1 to TRBJ2-7; D remains unclear. V was cut by 2 bases and J by 6 bases, with 17 bases left in between. CDR1 and CDR2 (germline): WNHNN, SYGVQD (reference sequence). CDR3 length: 15 residues. This chain's CDR3 is CASSEIGSRVSEQYF. CDR3 sequence (DNA): TGCGCCAGCAGTGAGATCGGGTCTCGGGTCTCCGAGCAGTACTTC.

In its sample, this clone was seen once. This sequence joins TRBV30 and TRBJ1-1, with a weak D call TRBD1 (5 bases). The CDR3 has 13 amino acids. Trimming shortened V by 0 bases and J by 7 bases, and 12 bases separated the two germline ends. CDR1 and CDR2 from the germline V gene are GTSNPN and SVGIG (reference sequence). For the CDR3, the DNA is TGTGCCTGGAGTGTACAAGGGGCTGGTGAAGCTTTCTTT. This encodes CAWSVQGAGEAFF.

The rearrangement links TRBV4-2 to TRBJ2-7; D possibly corresponds to TRBD1 (6 bases). CDR1 is LGHNA, CDR2 YNFKEQ, per germline. The germline V and J ends were trimmed by 1 base and 3 bases, with 13 bases remaining between them. CDR3 length: 15 residues. CDR3 region: CASSQGTEGNYEQYF. The CDR3 DNA is TGTGCCAGCAGCCAAGGGACAGAGGGTAACTACGAGCAGTACTTC.

The rearrangement links TRBV4-3 to TRBJ2-2; tentative D call: TRBD1 (6 bases). Germline V gene data show CDR1 as LGHNA and CDR2 as YSLEER. V lost 2 bases to trimming and J lost 5 bases, with 15 bases between them. CDR3 length: 16 residues. CDR3 amino acids: CASSQQSIRGTGELFF. CDR3 bases: TGCGCCAGCAGCCAACAATCCATAAGGGGGACCGGGGAGCTGTTTTTT.

V is TRBV4-3 and J is TRBJ2-1; 9 bases map to TRBD2. J gave up 5 bases and V 3 bases, and 5 bases lay outside the gene matches. The CDR3 extends over 15 amino acids. Looked up from germline, CDR1 is LGHNA and CDR2 is YSLEER. The CDR3 coding sequence is TGCGCCAGCAGCCAGACCTTAGCGGGGGACAATGAGCAGTTCTTC. Translated, it gives CASSQTLAGDNEQFF.

This rearrangement joins TRBV6-5 to TRBJ2-5, with a possible D match to TRBD1 (6 bases). The CDR3 totals 13 residues. The V and J ends lost 6 bases and 5 bases respectively, with 13 bases between them. Germline V lookup: CDR1 MNHEY, CDR2 SVGAGI. In nucleotides, the CDR3 is TGTGCCAGCAGCCCCACAGGGAAGGAGACCCAGTACTTC. It specifies CASSPTGKETQYF.

This chain links TRBV14 with TRBJ2-1, with D uncertain. CDR1 SGHDN and CDR2 FVKESK come from the germline V gene. V lost 1 base and J 0 bases, leaving 7 bases between the germline ends. This CDR3 region has 15 residues. The CDR3: CASSQGRSSYNEQFF. The DNA of the CDR3 is TGTGCCAGCAGCCAAGGAAGGAGCTCCTACAATGAGCAGTTCTTC.

On this clone itself: The junction departs from germline at one end; a sequencing error may be responsible. V gene TRBV6-5 combines with J gene TRBJ2-7; TRBD1 matches 9 bases. This CDR3 has 13 residues. Per the germline V gene, CDR1 is MNHEY and CDR2 is SVGAGI. CDR3 in DNA: TGTGCCAGCAGTTACGCGGGACAGGGCCCTAGTTCCTTC. This sequence encodes CASSYAGQGPSSF.

The chain combines TRBV6-5 with TRBJ2-7; 8 bases match TRBD2. Germline CDR1 and CDR2: MNHEY and SVGAGI. There are 13 residues in the CDR3. The junction had 10 bases not matched to a gene; V was cut back by 8 bases and J by 7 bases. CDR3 DNA: TGTGCCAGCCGGGGGGGGAGGGCCGGGGAGCAGTACTTC. It translates to CASRGGRAGEQYF.

The chain employs TRBV13 and TRBJ1-2; possibly TRBD1 for D (5 bases). Looked up from germline, CDR1 is PRHDT and CDR2 is FYEKMQ (reference sequence). The CDR3 sequence is 14 residues long. V shed 0 bases and J shed 0 bases, with 5 bases lying between them. The CDR3 DNA follows: TGTGCCAGCAGCTTAGGACAGGCTAACTATGGCTACACCTTC. Translated: CASSLGQANYGYTF.

The genes are TRBV7-9 and TRBJ1-4, with 8 positions matching TRBD1. Germline loops: CDR1 SEHNR, CDR2 FQNEAQ (reference sequence). V was clipped by 5 bases and J by 6 bases; unmatched bases: 5. The CDR3 spans 14 residues. CDR3 sequence reads: CASSPGGRYEKLFF. In nucleotides, the CDR3 is TGTGCCAGCAGCCCAGGGGGCCGGTATGAAAAACTGTTTTTT.

Only a few counts were recorded for this clone. V usage is TRBV30 and J usage is TRBJ1-6; D call uncertain. Germline loops: CDR1 GTSNPN, CDR2 SVGIG (reference sequence). V was clipped by 1 base and J by 0 bases, with 7 bases between them. The CDR3 contains 15 residues. The CDR3 sequence is CAWSAQSSYNSPLHF. CDR3 coding DNA: TGTGCCTGGAGTGCACAGAGCTCCTATAATTCACCCCTCCACTTT.

This clone has just a few counts. This chain joins TRBV30 and TRBJ2-1; the match to TRBD2 covers 11 bases. The ends lost 1 base at V and 4 bases at J; junction bases unmatched: 0. Germline CDR1 and CDR2: GTSNPN and SVGIG (reference sequence). The CDR3 is 14 amino acids. CDR3 coding DNA: TGTGCCTGGAGTGGACTAGCGGGATACAATGAGCAGTTCTTC. This codes for CAWSGLAGYNEQFF.

This chain links TRBV7-9 with TRBJ1-2, with D unclear. Trimming pared 4 bases from V and 7 bases from J, leaving 13 bases between. The CDR3 runs to 13 residues. The germline CDR1 and CDR2 sequences are SEHNR and FQNEAQ (reference sequence). The CDR3, as DNA: TGTGCCAGCAGCTACGGAGGAGGACCTGGCTACACCTTC. Its protein is CASSYGGGPGYTF.

The V call is TRBV28, the J call TRBJ1-4; 7 positions match TRBD1. V gave up 6 bases and J gave up 8 bases; unmatched junction bases: 9. The CDR3 runs to 14 residues. Germline assignment: CDR1 MDHEN and CDR2 SYDVKM. The CDR3 loop is CASSSEGAWEKLFF. The CDR3 bases are TGTGCCAGCAGCTCCGAGGGGGCATGGGAAAAACTGTTTTTT.

The chain joins TRBV29-1 to TRBJ2-3; 11 positions agree with TRBD2. This CDR3 is 14 amino acids long. Germline CDR1 and CDR2: SQVTM and ANQGSEA. V shed 7 bases, J shed 5 bases, and the junction held 8 bases outside the gene matches. This CDR3 is CSAGTSGQGDTQYF. Written as DNA, the CDR3 is TGCAGCGCCGGGACTAGCGGCCAAGGAGATACGCAGTATTTT.

This rearrangement joins TRBV11-1 to TRBJ2-1; D perhaps matches TRBD2 (6 bases). The CDR3 totals 15 residues. Trimming removed 5 bases at V and 7 bases at J, with 18 bases between. Germline CDR1 SGHAT, CDR2 FQDESV (reference sequence). The CDR3 sequence is CASSPRTNSRNEQFF. The CDR3 DNA is TGTGCCAGCAGCCCCCGGACTAACTCTCGGAATGAGCAGTTCTTC.